These 26 T cell receptor beta chains were sequenced from one sample in a study of beta chain features in type 1 diabetes. The whole isolated RNA underwent reverse transcription, so sequencing captured expressed TCRB transcripts. The method was immunoSEQ multiplex PCR; TCRdb's version includes in-frame clones alone and lacks a portion of them. The sample contains about 220,000 clones, about a tenth of which appear only once. Material: central memory CD4+ T cells from blood. These receptors were obtained from a man younger than 30 in good health.

The rearrangement links TRBV5-1 to TRBJ2-7, with TRBD2 matching 9 bases. The V and J ends lost 4 bases and 3 bases, in that order; junction bases with no gene match: 5. This CDR3 has 14 residues. The germline V gene encodes CDR1 SGHRS and CDR2 YFSETQ. The CDR3 spells CASSPFSGSYEQYF. CDR3 nucleotides: TGCGCCAGCAGCCCATTTAGCGGGAGCTACGAGCAGTACTTC.

The chain employs TRBV2 and TRBJ1-2; 8 positions agree with TRBD1. The CDR3 is 17 residues long. The germline V gene has CDR1 SNHLY and CDR2 FYNNEI. J gave up 0 bases and V 7 bases, and 13 bases lay outside the gene matches. Written as DNA, the CDR3 is TGTGCCAGCAAGGACATACCGGGACAGGATCCTAACTATGGCTACACCTTC. Protein: CASKDIPGQDPNYGYTF.

J is TRBJ2-1 and V is TRBV11-3; no clear D. Trimming took off 1 base at V and 8 bases at J, with 9 bases between the two ends. CDR1 and CDR2 from the germline V gene are SGHNT and YENEEA. The length of the CDR3 is 13 residues. In nucleotides, the CDR3 is TGTGCCAGCAGCTTAGCTTCTCGAGATGAGCAGTTCTTC. Translated, it gives CASSLASRDEQFF.

The chain carries TRBV6-5 and TRBJ2-1; 9 bases are a match to TRBD1. V was clipped by 6 bases and J by 4 bases; unmatched bases: 7. Germline lookup yields CDR1 MNHEY and CDR2 SVGAGI. The CDR3 totals 15 residues. Written as DNA, the CDR3 is TGTGCCAGCAGCCTGGACAGGGGCCTGTACAATGAGCAGTTCTTC. Translated, it gives CASSLDRGLYNEQFF.

In its sample, this clone was seen a few times. V is TRBV10-3 and J is TRBJ2-1; TRBD2 matches at 11 bases. There are 16 residues in the CDR3. Germline CDR1 and CDR2: ENHRY and SYGVKD. Trimming at V came to 5 bases and at J to 3 bases, leaving 6 bases not matched to a gene. The CDR3 coding sequence is TGTGCCATCAGTCAGACTAGCGGGACCTTCTACAATGAGCAGTTCTTC. Its protein product is CAISQTSGTFYNEQFF.

V usage is TRBV7-2 and J usage is TRBJ2-7; tentative D call: TRBD1 (6 bases). With 4 bases removed from V and 6 bases from J, the gap between germline ends came to 10 bases. The CDR3 covers 12 residues. Germline V gene lookup returns CDR1 SGHTA and CDR2 FQGNSA. CDR3 in DNA: TGTGCCAGCAGCTCACAGGGTGGCGAGCAGTACTTC. Its translation is CASSSQGGEQYF.

The table lists this clone with a few counts. A junction boundary mismatches the germline segment, possibly from a read error. The V gene is TRBV30, the J gene TRBJ2-7; perhaps D is TRBD1 or TRBD2 (5 bases each). The CDR3 is made up of 13 amino acids. Looked up from germline, CDR1 is GTSNPN and CDR2 is SVGIG (reference sequence). In DNA form, the CDR3 reads TGTGCCTGGGCCGGGACCGGAGCTAGAGAGCCCGACTTC. Its protein is CAWAGTGAREPDF.

V usage is TRBV7-2 and J usage is TRBJ2-1; D is unclear. Germline values: CDR1 SGHTA, CDR2 FQGNSA. Trimming pared 2 bases from V and 9 bases from J, leaving 8 bases between. The CDR3 consists of 12 residues. CDR3 in amino acids: CASSLTKSEQFF. CDR3 DNA sequence: TGTGCCAGCAGCTTAACCAAGAGTGAGCAGTTCTTC.

This clone was observed many times. V usage is TRBV21-1 and J usage is TRBJ1-1. TRBV21-1 constitutes a pseudogene. The CDR3 has 13 amino acids. CDR3 sequence reads: CASSQFATPRAFF. The CDR3 DNA reads TGTGCCAGCAGCCAATTCGCGACGCCGAGGGCTTTCTTT.

This clone was picked up a small number of times. The V call is TRBV18, the J call TRBJ2-1; 11 nucleotides align to TRBD1. CDR3 size: 15 residues. In germline, CDR1 is KGHSH, CDR2 LQKENI. Unmatched junction bases numbered 4, after V lost 3 bases and J lost 6 bases. CDR3 DNA sequence: TGTGCCAGCTCACCTGGGACAGGGGGAGTCAATGAGCAGTTCTTC. Its translation is CASSPGTGGVNEQFF.

This clone has just a few counts. This chain links TRBV25-1 with TRBJ1-4, with D perhaps matching TRBD1 (5 bases). V was clipped by 4 bases and J by 3 bases, with 12 bases between them. CDR1 is MGHDK and CDR2 is SYGVNS in the germline V gene. The CDR3 runs 15 residues. In nucleotides, the CDR3 is TGTGCCAGCAGTGTAACATACAGGTCTAATGAAAAACTGTTTTTT. Amino acids: CASSVTYRSNEKLFF.

The gene calls are TRBV4-2 and TRBJ2-2, with no clear D. Trimming took 4 bases from V and 5 from J, leaving 5 bases between them. Germline loops: CDR1 LGHNA, CDR2 YNFKEQ. This CDR3 has 12 amino acids. CDR3 amino acids: CASSRPTGELFF. CDR3 nucleotide sequence: TGTGCCAGCAGCCGACCTACCGGGGAGCTGTTTTTT.

This chain links TRBV25-1 with TRBJ2-7, with D perhaps matching TRBD1 (6 bases). Germline values: CDR1 MGHDK, CDR2 SYGVNS. The V end lost 6 bases, the J end lost 2 bases, and 14 bases lay between the germline ends. The length of the CDR3 is 14 residues. The DNA of the CDR3 is TGTGCCAGCAGCCTACAGGGTGATGCCTACGAGCAGTACTTC. Its protein is CASSLQGDAYEQYF.

Comment on this clone: Other DNA sequences from this sample encode an identical CDR3 as well. The chain employs TRBV6-5 and TRBJ2-5; D is uncertain. Per the germline V gene, CDR1 is MNHEY and CDR2 is SVGAGI. With 3 bases removed from V and 5 bases from J, the gap between germline ends came to 4 bases. The CDR3 is 11 residues long. CDR3: CASSYGETQYF. In nucleotides, the CDR3 is TGTGCCAGCAGTTATGGGGAGACCCAGTACTTC.

There are many counts of this clone. The chain uses TRBV5-1 and TRBJ2-5, with 7 bases that match TRBD2. CDR3 length equals 17 residues. Germline CDR1 and CDR2: SGHRS and YFSETQ. The V segment lost 4 bases and the J segment 0 bases; nucleotides outside the gene matches: 12. The CDR3 protein is CASSTATSSTYQETQYF. For the CDR3, the DNA is TGCGCCAGCAGCACAGCGACTAGCTCCACGTACCAAGAGACCCAGTACTTC.

The chain links TRBV7-9 to TRBJ2-5; tentatively, D is TRBD2 (6 bases). CDR3 length equals 15 residues. CDR1 and CDR2 from the germline V gene are SEHNR and FQNEAQ (reference sequence). Trimming removed 5 bases at V and 4 bases at J, with 17 bases between. In DNA, the CDR3 is TGTGCCAGCAGCCCTTCTTCCGGGCGGGGAGAGACCCAGTACTTC. Translation: CASSPSSGRGETQYF.

The chain has TRBV5-1 and TRBJ2-5; no reliable D call. This CDR3 has 15 residues. V was cut by 1 base and J by 2 bases, with 12 bases left in between. Germline values: CDR1 SGHRS, CDR2 YFSETQ. In nucleotides, the CDR3 is TGCGCCAGCAGCTTGAACTTTTCACCTCAAGAGACCCAGTACTTC. The encoded protein is CASSLNFSPQETQYF.

In this sample, this clone turned up a few times. The chain joins TRBV4-1 to TRBJ2-2, with 8 bases identical to TRBD1. The CDR3 contains 17 residues. Germline V gives CDR1 MGHRA, CDR2 YSYEKL. With V trimmed by 4 bases and J by 4 bases, 11 bases remained unmatched. CDR3 loop: CASSRGEGTGSTGELFF. The CDR3 DNA follows: TGCGCCAGCAGCCGCGGGGAAGGGACAGGTAGCACCGGGGAGCTGTTTTTT.

This clone was picked up a small number of times. The V and J genes are TRBV21-1 and TRBJ2-7; the table names TRBD1, a call not compared with the DNA. TRBV21-1 is a recognized pseudogene. The CDR3 is 15 amino acids. This chain's CDR3 is CASSKAQDREWPLGV. The CDR3 nucleotides are TGTGCCAGCAGCAAAGCGCAGGACAGGGAATGGCCTTTGGGCGTC.

This clone appeared a few times. The CDR3 nucleotides are TGTGCCAGCAGGGACGGGAGACAGCCCCAGCATTTT. Amino acids: CASRDGRQPQHF. V and J are TRBV6-5 and TRBJ1-5; no clear D. CDR3 length equals 12 residues. Trimming removed 6 bases at V and 7 bases at J, with 10 bases between. Germline CDR1 and CDR2: MNHEY and SVGAGI.

The V call is TRBV30, the J call TRBJ2-3, with D tentatively TRBD2 (5 bases). The germline V gene has CDR1 GTSNPN and CDR2 SVGIG (reference sequence). CDR3 length equals 12 residues. Trimming pared 0 bases from V and 7 bases from J, leaving 8 bases between. As DNA, the CDR3 is TGTGCCTGGAGTGTGACCGGGAATACGCAGTATTTT. It encodes CAWSVTGNTQYF.

This clone has only a few counts. V usage is TRBV7-6 and J usage is TRBJ2-3; perhaps TRBD1 as D (5 bases). This CDR3 region has 14 residues. The germline gives CDR1 SGHVS, CDR2 FNYEAQ. The V end was cut by 1 base, the J end by 1 base, with 6 bases between. In nucleotides, the CDR3 is TGTGCCAGCAGCTTAGGGACACGCACAGATACGCAGTATTTT. This gives the protein CASSLGTRTDTQYF.

This clone was picked up a small number of times. The CDR3 coding sequence is TGTGCCTGGAAGGGAGCAAGGAATTCACCCCTCCACTTT. Protein sequence: CAWKGARNSPLHF. The chain couples TRBV30 to TRBJ1-6, with unresolved D. CDR1 GTSNPN and CDR2 SVGIG come from the germline V gene (reference sequence). The CDR3 is 13 residues long. V was pared by 4 bases and J by 7 bases, with 11 bases between.

V and J are TRBV19 and TRBJ2-1; D might be TRBD1 or TRBD2, each matching 5 bases. Germline CDR1 is LNHDA and CDR2 is SQIVND (reference sequence). V was cut by 3 bases and J by 3 bases, with 18 bases left in between. This CDR3 region has 17 residues. CDR3 protein: CASSIFGSGTFYNEQFF. The DNA for the CDR3 is TGTGCCAGTAGTATCTTCGGATCGGGGACCTTCTACAATGAGCAGTTCTTC.

This clone appeared a few times. CDR3 residues: CASSPSWSDTQYF. The CDR3 DNA sequence: TGTGCCAGCAGCCCGAGTTGGTCAGATACGCAGTATTTT. The chain joins TRBV7-9 to TRBJ2-3; no clear D gene. The CDR3 sequence is 13 residues long. The V gene's germline CDR1 is SEHNR and CDR2 FQNEAQ (reference sequence). The germline V and J ends were trimmed by 5 bases and 4 bases, with 10 bases remaining between them.

This clone turned up a few times. J is TRBJ1-4 and V is TRBV4-2, with a possible D match to TRBD1 (6 bases). V lost 1 base to trimming and J lost 5 bases, with 11 bases between them. The germline CDR1 and CDR2 sequences are LGHNA and YNFKEQ. This CDR3 spans 15 amino acids. As DNA, the CDR3 is TGTGCCAGCAGCCAAGCGGGACACCAAAATGAAAAACTGTTTTTT. Its translation: CASSQAGHQNEKLFF.